The TCR beta chain under discussion was sequenced for a study of CD8 T cells in ankylosing spondylitis. Study outcomes and limitations: Relatively scarce in peripheral blood, disease-linked clones were CD8+. The authors reported significant enrichment of disease-linked clones in matched ankylosing spondylitis synovial fluid. Apparently characteristic of ankylosing spondylitis blood was a TCR beta motif (roughly eight highly homologous variants).

Trimming removed 1 base at V and 9 bases at J, with 10 bases between. Germline V gives CDR1 SEHNR, CDR2 FQNEAQ (reference sequence). The length of the CDR3 is 13 residues. Quantitative 5'-RACE with molecular barcodes generated TCR beta libraries. TCRdb re-called the 5' RACE reads through MiXCR, storing one row per CDR3 protein. The table has fewer than 750,000 distinct CDR3 sequences, around 17% seen once; the top ten hold about 20%. This clonotype was seen a few times. What it binds is not known. The source of this sequence is a male donor with ankylosing spondylitis. Sequencing was performed on blood, either unsorted or a sorted T cell fraction (not recorded which). The rearrangement joins TRBV7-9 to TRBJ1-3; no clear D gene. CDR3 residues: CASSLVAGITIYF. The CDR3, as DNA: TGTGCCAGCAGCTTAGTAGCCGGTATCACCATATATTTT.